The entry below gives a single TCR beta chain sequence along with its context. Its specificity is not known. This specimen comes from a study of cytomegalovirus exposure and HLA in healthy donors. Study findings and constraints: A few chains tied to CMV proved CMV antigen-specific in vitro.

TCRdb's table, derived via immunoSEQ multiplex PCR, lists solely in-frame clones and lacks some. In the table there are tens of thousands of clones, about 95% of which are singletons. The CDR3 covers 17 residues. Germline V gene data show CDR1 as SNHLY and CDR2 as FYNNEI. Trimming left V 4 bases short and J 0 bases short, with 16 bases between. The sample taken for sequencing was PBMCs. J is TRBJ1-3 and V is TRBV2; D gene unclear. The source of this sequence is a woman under 30 in good health and CMV-seronegative. CDR3 region: CASSGNSPGLSGNTIYF. The DNA of the CDR3 is TGTGCCAGCAGTGGGAACAGTCCCGGCCTCTCTGGAAACACCATATATTTT.